This paragraph reports one T cell receptor beta chain. Its cognate antigen has yet to be identified. Base qualities are not recorded, but no much larger clone differs from it by a single base. The CDR3 has 15 amino acids, counting the end cysteine and phenylalanine. Only the CDR3 DNA stays, 45 bases, in frame from base 1. At the junction V is shortened by 11 bases and J by 7 bases, with 24 bases in between. This specimen belongs to a study of T cell repertoires and HLA-DP antigens (dated by TCRdb to 2017 to 2018). For the wider study: An in vitro model of CD4+ T cell alloreactivity against allogeneic HLA-DP presented by transduced HeLa cells was used in the study. On average, approximately 200 ng of DNA went in for sorted CD137+CD4+ samples, versus roughly 1.3 ug for pre-culture CD4+ samples. The three donors were two male and one female, with ages ranging from the 18-to-29 to the 60-to-69 age band. Compared with self, one alloantigen differed at one amino acid in the peptide-binding groove and the other differed at fewer than eleven, modelling structurally similar versus dissimilar alloantigens.

Untouched CD4+ T cells were isolated from Ficoll-separated PBMC by magnetic bead negative selection, reaching an average purity of about 98%. Untouched CD4+ T cells were isolated with magnetic beads from Ficoll-separated PBMC, and a purity of about 98% was reached with negligible CD8+ contamination. Donors were three healthy blood donors whose buffy coats supplied peripheral blood mononuclear cells. CMV seronegative status was shared by all three donors. Genomic DNA was extracted with the DNeasy Blood & Tissue Kit. TCRB sequencing was performed on genomic DNA from sorted CD137+CD4+ cells and pre-culture CD4+ baseline samples from each subject. What the authors observed across the whole study: Sorted CD137+ cells showed similar clonality against both alloantigens, at about 0.39, which was much higher than the roughly 0.04 seen in pre-culture samples. Limitations were identified as the inclusion of only three donors, the use of a non-physiological HeLa antigen-presenting system, and the use of total CD4+ responder cells. Clones undetected before culture had an average cumulative frequency of around 40% against one allele versus 50% to 65% against the other. Separate analysis of naive and memory CD4+ repertoires was not performed.

TCRB CDR3 regions were amplified with the immunoSEQ multiplex PCR using forward primers for 54 TRBV segments and reverse primers for 13 TRBJ segments. Deep resolution, with a target of roughly 220,000 T cell genomes, was applied to the sequencing of pre-culture CD4+ samples. Amplicons were sequenced on an Illumina HiSeq System, producing 87 bp reads covering the CDR3. As for the authors' bioinformatics: PCR and sequencing errors in the reads were corrected, and alignment to IMGT reference sequences was used to define CDR3 regions. Synthetic template pools were used to estimate template counts and unique rearrangement counts. Clonality was computed by subtracting Pielou's evenness from 1. The Daley-Smith estimator was used to estimate richness. Repertoire overlap was measured with Morisita's index. Clones present in cultured samples but not detected in the pre-culture repertoire of the same donor were defined as low-abundance clones. TCRdb took over this immuneACCESS table, retaining in-frame rearrangements with V and J assigned. Such tables are incomplete; in checked studies, under half of the missing clones stem from an unresolved V gene, and the remainder is unexplained. For V, J and clone size, that table is used; D and trimming come from the DNA. The sample profile shows roughly 120,000 clones; 80% to 95% of them were found once. The ten largest clones capture over 0.25% of the sample.

The sequence joins TRBV6-7 to TRBJ1-5; the D region possibly corresponds to TRBD1 (5 bases align). TRBV6-7 is filed as an ORF, its function uncertain. Sequencing was done on a sample of CD4+ T cells from PBMCs. The sequence was collected from a woman aged 18 to 35 in good health and CMV-seronegative. In nucleotide form, the sequence is TGTGCCGGTTCCTTCCTCGGACACTCCCAACAGCCCCAGCATTTT. This translates into CAGSFLGHSQQPQHF.